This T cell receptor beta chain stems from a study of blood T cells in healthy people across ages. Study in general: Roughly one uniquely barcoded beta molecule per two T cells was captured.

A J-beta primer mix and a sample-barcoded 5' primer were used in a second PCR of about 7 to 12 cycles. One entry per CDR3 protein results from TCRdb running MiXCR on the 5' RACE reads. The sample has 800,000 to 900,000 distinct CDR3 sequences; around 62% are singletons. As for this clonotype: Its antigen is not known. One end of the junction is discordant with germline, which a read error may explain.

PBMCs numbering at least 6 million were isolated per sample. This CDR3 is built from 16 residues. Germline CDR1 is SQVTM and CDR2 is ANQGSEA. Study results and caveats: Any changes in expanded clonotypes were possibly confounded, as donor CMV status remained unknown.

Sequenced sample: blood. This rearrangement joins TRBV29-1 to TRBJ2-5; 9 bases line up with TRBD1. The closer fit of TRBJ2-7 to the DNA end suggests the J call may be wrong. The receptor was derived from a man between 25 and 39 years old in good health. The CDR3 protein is CSAEGAPGQGIYEQYF. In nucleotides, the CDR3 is TGCAGCGCTGAAGGTGCTCCGGGACAGGGAATCTACGAGCAGTACTTC.